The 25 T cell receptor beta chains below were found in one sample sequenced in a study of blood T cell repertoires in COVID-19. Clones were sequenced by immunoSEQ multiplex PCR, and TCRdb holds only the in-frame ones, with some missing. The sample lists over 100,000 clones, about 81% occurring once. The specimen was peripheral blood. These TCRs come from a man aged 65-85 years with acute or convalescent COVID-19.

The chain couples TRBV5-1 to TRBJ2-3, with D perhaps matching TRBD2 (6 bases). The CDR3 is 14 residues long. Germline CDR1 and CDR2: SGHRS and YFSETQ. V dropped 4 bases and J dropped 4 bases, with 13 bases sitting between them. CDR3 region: CASSLMRDADTQYF. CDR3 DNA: TGCGCCAGCAGCCTAATGCGGGACGCAGATACGCAGTATTTT.

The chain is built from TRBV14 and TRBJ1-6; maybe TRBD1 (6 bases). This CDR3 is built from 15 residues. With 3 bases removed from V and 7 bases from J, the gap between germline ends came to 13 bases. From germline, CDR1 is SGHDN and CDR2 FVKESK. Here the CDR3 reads CASSQRDIPNSPLHF. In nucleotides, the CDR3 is TGTGCCAGCAGCCAGAGGGACATCCCCAATTCACCCCTCCACTTT.

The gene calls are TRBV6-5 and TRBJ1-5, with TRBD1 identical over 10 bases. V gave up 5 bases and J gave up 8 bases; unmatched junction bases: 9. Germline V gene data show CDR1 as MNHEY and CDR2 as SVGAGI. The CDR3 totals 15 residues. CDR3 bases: TGTGCCAGCAGTATGGACAGGGGGAGGGAAAAGCCCCAGCATTTT. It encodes CASSMDRGREKPQHF.

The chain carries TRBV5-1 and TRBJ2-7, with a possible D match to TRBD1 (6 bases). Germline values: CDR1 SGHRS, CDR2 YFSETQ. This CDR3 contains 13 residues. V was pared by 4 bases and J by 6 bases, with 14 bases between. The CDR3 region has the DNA TGCGCCAGCAGCGTACAGGGCCGAGGCGAGCAGTACTTC. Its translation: CASSVQGRGEQYF.

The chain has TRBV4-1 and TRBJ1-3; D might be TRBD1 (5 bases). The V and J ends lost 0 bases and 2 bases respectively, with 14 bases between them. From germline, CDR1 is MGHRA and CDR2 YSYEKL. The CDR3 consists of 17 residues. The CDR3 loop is CASSQEIFAGPGNTIYF. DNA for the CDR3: TGCGCCAGCAGCCAAGAAATCTTCGCAGGGCCTGGAAACACCATATATTTT.

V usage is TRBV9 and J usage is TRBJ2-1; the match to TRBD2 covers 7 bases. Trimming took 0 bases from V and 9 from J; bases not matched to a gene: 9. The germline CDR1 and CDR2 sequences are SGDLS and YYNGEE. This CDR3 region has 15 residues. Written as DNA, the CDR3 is TGTGCCAGCAGCGTAGGGGGGAGGGCTTACGGTGAGCAGTTCTTC. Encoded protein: CASSVGGRAYGEQFF.

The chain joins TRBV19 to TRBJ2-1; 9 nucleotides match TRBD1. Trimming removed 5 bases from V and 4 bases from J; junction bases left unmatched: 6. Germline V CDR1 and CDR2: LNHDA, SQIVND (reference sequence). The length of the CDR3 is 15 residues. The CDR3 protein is CASSRPDRGYNEQFF. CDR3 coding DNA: TGTGCCAGTAGTCGCCCGGACAGGGGATACAATGAGCAGTTCTTC. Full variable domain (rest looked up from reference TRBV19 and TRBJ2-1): DGGITQSPKYLFRKEGQNVTLSCEQNLNHDAMYWYRQDPGQGLRLIYYSQIVNDFQKGDIAEGYSVSREKKESFPLTVTSAQKNPTAFYLCASSRPDRGYNEQFFGPGTRLTVL.

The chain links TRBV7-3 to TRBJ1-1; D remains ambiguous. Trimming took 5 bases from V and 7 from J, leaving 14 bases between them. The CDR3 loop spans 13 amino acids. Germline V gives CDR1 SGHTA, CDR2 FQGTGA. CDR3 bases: TGTGCCAGCAGCCGTACTGGGAGGGATGAAGCTTTCTTT. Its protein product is CASSRTGRDEAFF.

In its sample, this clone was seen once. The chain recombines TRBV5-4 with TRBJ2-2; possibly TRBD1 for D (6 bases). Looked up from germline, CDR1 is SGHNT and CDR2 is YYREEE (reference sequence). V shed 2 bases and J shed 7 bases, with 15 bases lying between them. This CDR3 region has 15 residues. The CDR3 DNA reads TGTGCCAGCAGCTTTAACAGGGTAACTGGCGGGGAGCTGTTTTTT. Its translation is CASSFNRVTGGELFF. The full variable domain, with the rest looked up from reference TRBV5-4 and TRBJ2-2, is ETGVTQSPTHLIKTRGQQVTLRCSSQSGHNTVSWYQQALGQGPQFIFQYYREEENGRGNFPPRFSGLQFPNYSSELNVNALELDDSALYLCASSFNRVTGGELFFGEGSRLTVL.

CDR3 bases: TGCGCCAGCAGGTTACCCGGGACAGGGGCTGGCGAGCAGTTCTTC. It specifies CASRLPGTGAGEQFF. The rearrangement uses TRBV5-1 and TRBJ2-1; TRBD1 aligns across 10 bases. The CDR3 contains 15 residues. Germline values: CDR1 SGHRS, CDR2 YFSETQ. After removal of 5 bases from V and 10 bases from J, the junction contained 12 bases not matched to a gene.

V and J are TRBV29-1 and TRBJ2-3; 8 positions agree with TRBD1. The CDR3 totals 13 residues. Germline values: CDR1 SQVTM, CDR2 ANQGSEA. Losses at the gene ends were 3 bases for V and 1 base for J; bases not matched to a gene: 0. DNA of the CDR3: TGCAGCGTTGAGGGACAGGGCACAGATACGCAGTATTTT. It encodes CSVEGQGTDTQYF.

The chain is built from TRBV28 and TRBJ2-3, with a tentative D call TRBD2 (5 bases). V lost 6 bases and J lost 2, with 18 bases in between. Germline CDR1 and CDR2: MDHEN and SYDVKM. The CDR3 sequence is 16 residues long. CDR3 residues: CASSPRGRRSTDTQYF. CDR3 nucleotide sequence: TGTGCCAGCAGCCCCCGCGGGCGGAGATCCACAGATACGCAGTATTTT.

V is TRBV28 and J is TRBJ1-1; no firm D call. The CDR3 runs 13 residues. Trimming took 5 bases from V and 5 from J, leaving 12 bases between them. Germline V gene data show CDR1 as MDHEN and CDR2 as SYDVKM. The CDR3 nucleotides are TGTGCCAGCAGTACCCGCAGGATTACTGAAGCTTTCTTT. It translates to CASSTRRITEAFF.

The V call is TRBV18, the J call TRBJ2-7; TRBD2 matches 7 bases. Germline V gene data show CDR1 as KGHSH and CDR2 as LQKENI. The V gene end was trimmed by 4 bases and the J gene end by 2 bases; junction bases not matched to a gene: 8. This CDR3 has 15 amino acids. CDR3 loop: CASSRAGPGTYEQYF. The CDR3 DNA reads TGTGCCAGCTCACGAGCGGGACCCGGGACCTACGAGCAGTACTTC.

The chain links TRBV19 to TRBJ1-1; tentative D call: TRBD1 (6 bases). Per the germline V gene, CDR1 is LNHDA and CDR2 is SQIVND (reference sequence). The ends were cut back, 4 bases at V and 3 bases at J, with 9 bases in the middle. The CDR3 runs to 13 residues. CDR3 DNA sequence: TGTGCCAGTAGTAGAGGGGGATACACTGAAGCTTTCTTT. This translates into CASSRGGYTEAFF.

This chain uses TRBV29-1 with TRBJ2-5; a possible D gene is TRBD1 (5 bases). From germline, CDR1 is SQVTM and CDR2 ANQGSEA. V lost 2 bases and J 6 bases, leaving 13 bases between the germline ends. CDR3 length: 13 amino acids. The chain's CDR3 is CSVERQGGQTQYF. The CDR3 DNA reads TGCAGCGTTGAAAGGCAGGGTGGTCAGACCCAGTACTTC.

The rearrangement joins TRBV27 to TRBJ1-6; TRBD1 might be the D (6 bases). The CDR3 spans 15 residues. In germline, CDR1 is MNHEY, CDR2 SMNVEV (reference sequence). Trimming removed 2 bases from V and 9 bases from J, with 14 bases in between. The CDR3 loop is CASSLTGQSSSPLHF. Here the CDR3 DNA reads TGTGCCAGCAGTTTAACAGGACAGAGTTCTTCACCCCTCCACTTT.

CDR3 protein: CASSLVGGTTEAFF. The CDR3 DNA is TGTGCCAGCAGCTTAGTGGGGGGAACCACTGAAGCTTTCTTT. The chain combines TRBV7-9 with TRBJ1-1, with D maybe TRBD1 (5 bases). This CDR3 has 14 residues. Germline CDR1 SEHNR, CDR2 FQNEAQ (reference sequence). The germline V and J ends were trimmed by 1 base and 4 bases, with 10 bases remaining between them.

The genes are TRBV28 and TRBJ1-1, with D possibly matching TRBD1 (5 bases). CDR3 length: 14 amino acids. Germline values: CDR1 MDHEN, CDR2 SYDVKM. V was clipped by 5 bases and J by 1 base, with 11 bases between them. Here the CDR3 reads CASSILTGNTEAFF. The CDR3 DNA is TGTGCCAGCAGTATCCTAACAGGGAACACTGAAGCTTTCTTT.

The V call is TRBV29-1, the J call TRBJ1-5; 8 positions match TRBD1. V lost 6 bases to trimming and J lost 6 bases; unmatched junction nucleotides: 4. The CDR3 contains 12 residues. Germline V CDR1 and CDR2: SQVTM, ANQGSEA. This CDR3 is CSVQGAGQPQHF. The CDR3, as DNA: TGCAGCGTGCAGGGGGCGGGTCAGCCCCAGCATTTT. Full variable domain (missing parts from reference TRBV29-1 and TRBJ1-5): SAVISQKPSRDICQRGTSLTIQCQVDSQVTMMFWYRQQPGQSLTLIATANQGSEATYESGFVIDKFPISRPNLTFSTLTVSNMSPEDSSIYLCSVQGAGQPQHFGDGTRLSIL.

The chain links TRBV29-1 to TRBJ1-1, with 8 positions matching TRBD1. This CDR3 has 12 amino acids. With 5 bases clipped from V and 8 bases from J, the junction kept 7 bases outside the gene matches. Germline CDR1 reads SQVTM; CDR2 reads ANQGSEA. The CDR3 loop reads CSVTGQAGEAFF. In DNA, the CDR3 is TGCAGCGTTACGGGACAGGCGGGCGAAGCTTTCTTT. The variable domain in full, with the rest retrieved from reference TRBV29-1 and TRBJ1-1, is SAVISQKPSRDICQRGTSLTIQCQVDSQVTMMFWYRQQPGQSLTLIATANQGSEATYESGFVIDKFPISRPNLTFSTLTVSNMSPEDSSIYLCSVTGQAGEAFFGQGTRLTVV.

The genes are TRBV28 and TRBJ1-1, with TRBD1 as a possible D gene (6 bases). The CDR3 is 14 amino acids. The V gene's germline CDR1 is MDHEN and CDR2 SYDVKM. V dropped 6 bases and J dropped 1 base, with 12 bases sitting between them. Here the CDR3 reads CASSVLQGNTEAFF. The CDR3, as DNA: TGTGCCAGCAGCGTCTTACAGGGGAACACTGAAGCTTTCTTT.

CDR3 bases: TGTGCCAGCAGTCCCCAAACAGCGGTTTTCAAAGCAACTAATGAAAAACTGTTTTTT. Encoded protein: CASSPQTAVFKATNEKLFF. This sequence joins TRBV27 and TRBJ1-4; D is unresolved. The CDR3 totals 19 residues. Trimming removed 5 bases at V and 0 bases at J, with 22 bases between. Looked up from germline, CDR1 is MNHEY and CDR2 is SMNVEV (reference sequence).

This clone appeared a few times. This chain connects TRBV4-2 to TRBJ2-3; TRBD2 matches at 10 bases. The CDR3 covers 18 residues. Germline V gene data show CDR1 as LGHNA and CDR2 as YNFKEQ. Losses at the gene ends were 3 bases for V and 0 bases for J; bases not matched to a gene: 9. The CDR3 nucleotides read TGTGCCAGCAGCCAGGAGCGGGAGGGCCTTGGGAGCACAGATACGCAGTATTTT. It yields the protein CASSQEREGLGSTDTQYF.

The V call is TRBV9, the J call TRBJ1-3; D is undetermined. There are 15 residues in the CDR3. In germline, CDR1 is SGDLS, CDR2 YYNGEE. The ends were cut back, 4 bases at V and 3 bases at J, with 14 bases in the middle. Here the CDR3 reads CASSNRPGIGNTIYF. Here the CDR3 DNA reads TGTGCCAGCAGCAACCGCCCGGGAATTGGAAACACCATATATTTT. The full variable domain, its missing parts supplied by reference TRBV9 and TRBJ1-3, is DSGVTQTPKHLITATGQRVTLRCSPRSGDLSVYWYQQSLDQGLQFLIQYYNGEERAKGNILERFSAQQFPDLHSELNLSSLELGDSALYFCASSNRPGIGNTIYFGEGSWLTVV.